This T cell receptor (beta chain) was sequenced in a study of CD8 T cells in Susac syndrome. Deletions cut 3 bases from V and 0 bases from J, with 15 bases between. The CDR3 loop spans 17 amino acids. The germline CDR1 and CDR2 sequences are SNHLY and FYNNEI. The authors reverse transcribed about 0.5 to 1 ug RNA with random hexamers. Each CDR3 protein gets one entry after TCRdb re-called the immunoSEQ multiplex PCR reads with MiXCR. The sample carries around 300,000 distinct CDR3 sequences, 65% to 90% recorded once. CD8+ and CD4+ T cells taken from blood had their TCR beta sequenced. Specimen: CD8+ T cells from PBMCs. V usage is TRBV2 and J usage is TRBJ2-1; D may be TRBD2 (5 bases). This TCR came from a human donor with multiple sclerosis. The CDR3 reads CASSDWSGRISYNEQFF. CDR3 nucleotide sequence: TGTGCCAGCAGTGATTGGAGCGGCAGGATCTCCTACAATGAGCAGTTCTTC.